This T cell receptor beta chain is from a study of blood T cell repertoires in COVID-19. Study-level information: The United States, Italy and Spain were the sources of the acute and convalescent COVID-19 samples. From T cells, B-cell-depleted T cells, or PBMCs came the material, which was cDNA or gDNA.

Germline-derived CDR1 and CDR2 are SGHTA and FQGTGA. The CDR3 covers 15 residues. V lost 2 bases, J lost 5 bases, and 15 bases lay in between. Authors' methods: Estimated nucleated cell counts came from reference gene primer amplification. Produced via immunoSEQ multiplex PCR; TCRdb's table is partial and in-frame only. V and J calls and clone size follow that table, whereas D and trimming were derived from the DNA. Seen here are about 24,000 clones, under 95% observed once, and the top ten hold roughly a third. The receptor's source is a man between 65 and 85 years old with active COVID-19. V and J are TRBV7-3 and TRBJ2-5; maybe TRBD2 (5 bases). Sequencing was carried out using peripheral blood. CDR3 protein: CASSLLGRARETQYF. CDR3 sequence (DNA): TGTGCCAGCAGCTTATTGGGGAGAGCGAGGGAGACCCAGTACTTC. Complete variable domain (other parts from reference TRBV7-3 and TRBJ2-5): GAGVSQTPSNKVTEKGKYVELRCDPISGHTALYWYRQSLGQGPEFLIYFQGTGAADDSGLPNDRFFAVRPEGSVSTLKIQRTERGDSAVYLCASSLLGRARETQYFGPGTRLLVL.